The rows below give T cell receptor beta chains drawn from one sample of a study of T cell responses to AZD1222 COVID-19 vaccine. Libraries were prepared by immunoSEQ multiplex PCR; TCRdb keeps only in-frame clonotypes and omits some of them. Found here are over 120,000 clones, about 91% of them singletons; the top ten hold under 2%. The sequenced sample was peripheral blood, obtained on day 0 of AZD1222 vaccination. All receptors come from an adult in good health. The CDR3 runs from the conserved cysteine through the conserved F or W. The order of the fields is V gene, clone size, D gene, J gene, CDR3 protein, CDR3 DNA. D genes are given only for firm matches. Clone size, where shown, is once, few, many, or a class for clones that have expanded.

TRBV10-3	.	.	TRBJ2-7	CAISESGQQYF	TGTGCCATCAGTGAGTCGGGACAGCAGTACTTC
TRBV7-9	.	.	TRBJ2-7	CASSPWGKKAPRYEQYF	TGTGCCAGCAGCCCCTGGGGTAAAAAGGCGCCTCGCTACGAGCAGTACTTC
TRBV18	.	.	TRBJ2-2	CASSLSGPGELFF	TGTGCCAGCTCGCTCAGTGGTCCCGGGGAGCTGTTTTTT
TRBV28	.	.	TRBJ2-7	CASSLPRLVEQYF	TGTGCCAGCAGTTTGCCCAGGTTAGTCGAGCAGTACTTC
TRBV7-9	.	TRBD1	TRBJ2-7	CASSSQSGGLISYEQYF	TGTGCCAGCAGCTCTCAATCAGGGGGCCTGATCTCCTACGAGCAGTACTTC
TRBV5-1	.	.	TRBJ1-4	CASSLVPHFNEKLFF	TGCGCCAGCAGCTTGGTACCACACTTTAATGAAAAACTGTTTTTT
TRBV29-1	.	.	TRBJ2-3	CSVVQGLGTDTQYF	TGCAGCGTTGTTCAGGGGTTAGGCACAGATACGCAGTATTTT
TRBV12-3/TRBV12-4	.	.	TRBJ2-1	CASSFRNYNEQFF	TGTGCCAGCAGTTTTAGGAATTACAATGAGCAGTTCTTC
TRBV4-2	.	.	TRBJ2-3	CASSQERLRTDTQYF	TGTGCCAGCAGCCAAGAAAGGCTACGCACAGATACGCAGTATTTT
TRBV27	.	.	TRBJ1-4	CASSLRRRGGEKLFF	TGTGCCAGCAGTTTACGCCGACGCGGGGGAGAAAAACTGTTTTTT
TRBV5-1	.	.	TRBJ1-6	CASSLEGTNNSPLHF	TGCGCCAGCAGCTTGGAGGGGACTAACAATTCACCCCTCCACTTT
TRBV5-1	.	.	TRBJ2-2	CASSLAGGEDTGELFF	TGCGCCAGCAGCTTGGCCGGGGGCGAGGACACCGGGGAGCTGTTTTTT
TRBV6-2/TRBV6-3	.	.	TRBJ1-5	CASSYSPYSNQPQHF	TGTGCCAGCAGTTACTCCCCGTATAGCAATCAGCCCCAGCATTTT
TRBV11-3	.	.	TRBJ2-3	CASSPGRTDTQYF	TGTGCCAGCAGCCCAGGACGCACAGATACGCAGTATTTT
TRBV7-8	.	.	TRBJ2-1	CASSLTAGVWNEQFF	TGTGCCAGCAGCTTAACGGCAGGGGTTTGGAATGAGCAGTTCTTC
TRBV6-5	.	.	TRBJ1-6	CASLSARYNSPLHF	TGTGCCAGCCTTTCGGCCCGATATAATTCACCCCTCCACTTT
TRBV20-1	.	.	TRBJ1-2	CSALGTMGYTF	TGCAGCGCTCTGGGGACTATGGGCTACACCTTC
TRBV7-3	.	.	TRBJ2-2	CASSLKVRGAGTGELFF	TGTGCCAGCAGCTTAAAAGTTCGGGGGGCCGGTACCGGGGAGCTGTTTTTT
TRBV15	.	TRBD2	TRBJ2-3	CATSREGLAGGDTQYF	TGTGCCACCAGCAGAGAGGGACTAGCAGGGGGAGATACGCAGTATTTT
TRBV7-9	once	.	TRBJ1-1	CASSRRGDRAFF	TGTGCCAGCAGCCGTCGGGGGGATAGGGCTTTCTTT
TRBV2	.	.	TRBJ2-4	CASIGGNIQYF	TGTGCCAGCATTGGGGGAAACATTCAGTACTTC
TRBV7-2	.	.	TRBJ2-5	CASSEGPGETQYF	TGTGCCAGCAGCGAGGGACCGGGGGAGACCCAGTACTTC
TRBV18	.	.	TRBJ2-7	CASSGSRAIPYF	TGTGCCAGCTCAGGTTCGAGGGCGATTCCGTACTTC
TRBV19	.	.	TRBJ2-3	CASSMDGFGGDTQYF	TGTGCCAGTAGTATGGACGGTTTTGGGGGAGATACGCAGTATTTT
TRBV7-9	.	.	TRBJ2-1	CASSLVGGPLSEQFF	TGTGCCAGCAGCTTAGTGGGCGGGCCGCTTAGTGAGCAGTTCTTC
TRBV12-3/TRBV12-4	once	TRBD1	TRBJ1-2	CASSRDRGYGYTF	TGTGCCAGCAGTCGGGACAGGGGCTATGGCTACACCTTC
TRBV29-1	.	.	TRBJ2-1	CSVEVRTGSSGGRFNEQFF	TGCAGCGTTGAAGTAAGGACAGGTAGCAGCGGGGGCCGATTCAATGAGCAGTTCTTC
TRBV6-2/TRBV6-3	.	TRBD1	TRBJ2-2	CASSYSPGQGVGELFF	TGTGCCAGCAGTTACTCGCCGGGACAGGGGGTCGGGGAGCTGTTTTTT
TRBV12-5	.	.	TRBJ1-3	CASGLWSSGNTIYF	TGTGCTAGTGGTTTGTGGAGCTCTGGAAACACCATATATTTT
TRBV18	.	.	TRBJ1-2	CASSPNPGGANYGYTF	TGTGCCAGCTCACCCAACCCTGGGGGGGCCAACTATGGCTACACCTTC
TRBV12-3/TRBV12-4	.	.	TRBJ2-7	CASRATGLGEQYF	TGTGCCAGCAGGGCAACAGGGCTTGGCGAGCAGTACTTC
TRBV27	.	.	TRBJ1-1	CASSSSPTEAFF	TGTGCCAGCAGCAGCAGCCCCACTGAAGCTTTCTTT